This T cell receptor (beta chain) was sequenced during a study of blood T cell repertoires in COVID-19. About the study: There were acute and convalescent COVID-19 samples, and they came from the United States, Italy and Spain.

Per the authors' pipeline: From reference gene primer amplification, estimates of nucleated cell counts were derived. The protocol was immunoSEQ multiplex PCR, while the TCRdb copy is restricted to in-frame clones and leaves out a portion. D and trimming come from the DNA, and the V and J calls and clone size come from that table. The sample has under 200,000 clones; about 85% are singletons. CDR3 length: 14 residues. Germline CDR1 reads SGHRS; CDR2 reads YFSETQ. V was shortened by 4 bases and J by 5 bases, with 12 bases between the two germline ends. This sequence was found in a man between 65 and 85 years old with active or convalescent COVID-19. The chain uses TRBV5-1 and TRBJ2-2, with D possibly being TRBD1 (5 bases). Sequencing was carried out using peripheral blood. CDR3 amino acids: CASSADTPTGELFF. In nucleotides, the CDR3 is TGCGCCAGCAGCGCGGACACCCCGACCGGGGAGCTGTTTTTT.